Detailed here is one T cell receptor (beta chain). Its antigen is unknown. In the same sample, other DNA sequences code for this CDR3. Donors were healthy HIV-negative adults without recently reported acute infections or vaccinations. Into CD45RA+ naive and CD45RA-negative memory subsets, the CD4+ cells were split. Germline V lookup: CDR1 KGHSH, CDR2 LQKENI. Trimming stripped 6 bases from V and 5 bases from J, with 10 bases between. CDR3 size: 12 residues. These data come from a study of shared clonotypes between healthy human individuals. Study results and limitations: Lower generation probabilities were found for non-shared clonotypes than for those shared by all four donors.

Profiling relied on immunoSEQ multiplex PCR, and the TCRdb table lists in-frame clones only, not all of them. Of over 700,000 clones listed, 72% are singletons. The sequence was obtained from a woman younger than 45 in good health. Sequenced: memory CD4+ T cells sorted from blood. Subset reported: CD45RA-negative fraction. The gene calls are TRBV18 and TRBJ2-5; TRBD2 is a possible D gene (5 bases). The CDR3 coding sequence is TGTGCCAGCTCCGAGAGGAGGGAGACCCAGTACTTC. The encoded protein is CASSERRETQYF.